The clone carrying this T cell receptor (beta chain) was detected only a few times. Its target is not known. This sample stems from a study of beta chain features in type 1 diabetes. Study in general: No age, gender or cell yield differences were seen between patients and healthy donors. Study-level points and caveats: Type 1 diabetes patients had moderately but significantly shorter TCRB CDR3s in all four CD4+ subsets.

The germline gives CDR1 SGHKS, CDR2 YYEKEE (reference sequence). This CDR3 spans 14 amino acids. The germline V and J ends were trimmed by 3 bases and 3 bases, with 9 bases remaining between them. CD45RO/CCR7/CD25/CD127/CD95/CD27 separated CD4+ naive, central memory, regulatory and stem cell-like memory cells by sorting. Purity exceeding 95% was reached by all sorted populations. Expressed TCRB transcripts were sequenced, since all the RNA that had been isolated was reverse transcribed. Produced via immunoSEQ multiplex PCR; TCRdb's table is partial and in-frame only. The sample carries nearly 350,000 clones, around 9.3% recorded once.

The sequencing sample was made of central memory CD4+ T cells from blood. The chain employs TRBV5-5 and TRBJ1-4, with no clear D. The origin of this receptor is a man aged 25-45 years with type 1 diabetes. The CDR3 nucleotides are TGTGCCAGCAGCTGGGCCGGCCCTAATGAAAAACTGTTTTTT. Translated: CASSWAGPNEKLFF.